The rows below give T cell receptor beta chains drawn from one sample of a study of CD8+CD57+ T cells in acquired aplastic anemia. TCRdb re-derived calls from the reads in MiXCR, one entry per CDR3 protein. The sample holds 200,000 to 250,000 distinct CDR3 sequences, roughly half seen once. Sequencing was carried out using sorted CD4+, CD8+, or CD8+CD57+ T cells (not recorded which) from PBMCs. The receptor set was obtained from a human donor with aplastic anemia. Each CDR3 is given with its conserved first and last residue. The D gene is left open where the match is weak. Expanded clones get a size class; other rows say once, few or many, or leave the size out.

j_call,clone_size,v_call,d_call,cdr3_nt,cdr3_aa
TRBJ1-1,.,TRBV9,.,TGTGCCAGCAGCGTAGACAGTCACACTGAAGCTTTCTTT,CASSVDSHTEAFF
TRBJ1-5,.,TRBV6-6,.,TGTGCCAGCAGTTACCGGGGATCAAATCAGCCCCAGCATTTT,CASSYRGSNQPQHF
TRBJ2-3,.,TRBV10-3,TRBD2,TGTGCCATCAGTGAAAGACTAGCGGGGGGCCGCACAGATACGCAGTATTTT,CAISERLAGGRTDTQYF
TRBJ1-5,many,TRBV20-1,TRBD1,TGCAGTGCTGGACAGGGAGTTGGCAATCAGCCCCAGCATTTT,CSAGQGVGNQPQHF
TRBJ1-6,many,TRBV28,.,TGTGCCAGCAGTTTTTCAGGGGAACGGTCACCCCTCCACTTT,CASSFSGERSPLHF
TRBJ2-7,.,TRBV5-1,TRBD2,TGCGCCAGCAGCAGGGGACTAGCGGGGGTGACAGCCTACGAGCAGTACTTC,CASSRGLAGVTAYEQYF
TRBJ2-2,.,TRBV27,.,TGTGCCAGCAGTAAACAGGGAGGCACCGGGGAGCTGTTTTTT,CASSKQGGTGELFF
TRBJ1-6,.,TRBV7-9,.,TGTGCCAGCAGCTTAGGGCAACAGGCCCTTAGCTCCTATAATTCACCCCTCCACTTT,CASSLGQQALSSYNSPLHF
TRBJ2-7,.,TRBV11-1,TRBD2,TGTGCCAGCAGCTCAGGGACTAGCGGGGTCGACGAGCAGTACTTC,CASSSGTSGVDEQYF
TRBJ2-7,many,TRBV7-9,.,TGTGCCAGCAGCTCGTCCTTTACCCCCGGACTAACTACCTACGAGCAGTACTTC,CASSSSFTPGLTTYEQYF
TRBJ1-2,.,TRBV7-6,TRBD1,TGTGCCAGCAAAGGCGGACAGGGTCCTGGAAACACCTTC,CASKGGQGPGNTF
TRBJ2-1,many,TRBV6-1,.,TGTGCCAGCAGTGAAGGGACTTACGACAATGAGCAGTTCTTC,CASSEGTYDNEQFF
TRBJ1-1,.,TRBV7-3,TRBD1,TGTGCCAGCACCCCTGGGCGGACAGGGAACACTGAAGCCTTCTTT,CASTPGRTGNTEAFF
TRBJ2-5,.,TRBV25-1,.,TGTGCCAGCAATGGCAGGGCGTCAGAGACCCAGTACTTC,CASNGRASETQYF
TRBJ1-1,many,TRBV20-1,.,TGCAGTGCGGTTGACCGGGGGGGCGGAAGATCTACTGAAGCTTTCTTT,CSAVDRGGGRSTEAFF
TRBJ1-2,few,TRBV4-3,TRBD1,TGCGCCAGCAGCCCAGGGACAGCTCCTAACTATGGCTACACCTTC,CASSPGTAPNYGYTF
TRBJ2-7,.,TRBV9,.,TGTGCCAGCAGCAATTTTGACAGCTCCTACGAGCAGTACTTC,CASSNFDSSYEQYF
TRBJ1-1,many,TRBV9,.,TGTGCCAGCAGCGAGGGGAGGTCCTCGCCGGACACTGAAGCTTTCTTT,CASSEGRSSPDTEAFF
TRBJ1-2,many,TRBV10-3,.,TGTGCCATCAACAGACAAGAGAATGGCTACACCTTC,CAINRQENGYTF
TRBJ2-7,many,TRBV7-9,.,TGTGCCACCTTAACGGGGCCCTCCGAGCAGTACTTC,CATLTGPSEQYF
TRBJ2-5,many,TRBV6-5,TRBD1,TGTGCCAGCATTCCGAAATCCCCGGACAGGGGAGAGACCCAGTACTTC,CASIPKSPDRGETQYF
TRBJ1-2,.,TRBV7-9,.,TGTGCCAGCAGCATCCTAGAACAGGGCTCAAACTATGGCTACACCTTC,CASSILEQGSNYGYTF
TRBJ2-1,.,TRBV6-5,.,TGTGCCAGCAGTTACTCAGGTTCTAGCTCCTACAATGAGCAGTCCTTC,CASSYSGSSSYNEQSF
TRBJ1-1,.,TRBV19,TRBD1,TGTGCCAGTAGTATCGTGGGACAGGGTCCTCAGACTGAAGCTTTCTTT,CASSIVGQGPQTEAFF
TRBJ2-7,many,TRBV6-5,.,TGTGCCAGCAGTTACTCGGTTCGGGCTGACAGAGCCTACGAGCAGTACTTC,CASSYSVRADRAYEQYF
TRBJ1-3,.,TRBV7-6,.,TGTGCCAGCAGCTTAGATGGTACAACTGGAAACACCATATATTTT,CASSLDGTTGNTIYF
TRBJ2-3,once,TRBV24-1,TRBD1,TGTGCCACCAGTGATTTACGGGACAGGGCAGATACGCAGTATTTT,CATSDLRDRADTQYF
TRBJ1-1,.,TRBV30,.,TGTGCCTGGGCCAACACTGAAGCTTCCTTT,CAWANTEASF
TRBJ1-1,.,TRBV2,.,TGTGCCAGCAGTGGAGACAGCCCGAACACTGAAGCTTTCTTT,CASSGDSPNTEAFF